This T cell receptor (beta chain) is from a study of blood T cell repertoires in COVID-19. Profiled with immunoSEQ multiplex PCR; TCRdb holds only in-frame clones, not every one. The sample has about 320,000 clones; around 85% are singletons. Germline V CDR1 and CDR2: SGDLS, YYNGEE. CDR3 length equals 14 residues. Between the trimmed V and J ends, which lost 0 bases and 3 bases, there was a span of 9 bases. The receptor was isolated from a woman under 40 who had been exposed to COVID-19. The V and J genes are TRBV9 and TRBJ1-2; D gene ambiguous. The source material was PBMCs or T cells enriched from blood (not recorded which). In DNA, the CDR3 is TGTGCCAGCAGCGTAGGTAGTAATTACTATGGCTACACCTTC. Its protein product is CASSVGSNYYGYTF.